This is a list of T cell receptor beta chains from one sample in a study of blood T cell repertoires in COVID-19. Sequencing was performed with immunoSEQ multiplex PCR; in TCRdb, only in-frame clones are kept and a portion is missing. The data hold 330,000 or so clones, with approximately 89% observed a single time. Material for sequencing was peripheral blood. The origin of the receptors is a woman aged 60-70 years with COVID-19, enrolled during active disease. The CDR3 runs from the conserved cysteine through the conserved F or W. A D gene is named only where the DNA matches it firmly. Size values are once, few and many counts, or a class for expanded clones, and some rows have none.

CDR3nt,CDR3aa,v_gene,abundance,j_gene,d_gene
TGTGCCAGCAGTAACTTGGGGCTAGGTTCACCCCTCCACTTT,CASSNLGLGSPLHF,TRBV6-5,-,TRBJ1-6,-
TGTGCCACCAGCAGAGATCGGGTGTTTAACTATGGCTACACCTTC,CATSRDRVFNYGYTF,TRBV15,-,TRBJ1-2,-
TGCGCCAGCCAGCTAGCGGGTGCCCAGGAGACCCAGTACTTC,CASQLAGAQETQYF,TRBV5-1,-,TRBJ2-5,TRBD2
TGTGCCAGCAGCGTAGGAGGGTCCACTGAAGCTTTCTTT,CASSVGGSTEAFF,TRBV9,-,TRBJ1-1,-
TGTGCCAGCAGTTTATTCGACGGGGTCGGCTACACCTTC,CASSLFDGVGYTF,TRBV27,-,TRBJ1-2,-
TGTGCCAGCAGGAAAGTCAGACAGGGGGCGATCAAAAAACTGTTTTTT,CASRKVRQGAIKKLFF,TRBV21-1,-,TRBJ1-4,-
TGTGCCAGCAGCTTAGTACCGACAGCCGATAGAGACACTGAAGCTTTCTTT,CASSLVPTADRDTEAFF,TRBV7-9,-,TRBJ1-1,-
TGTGCCTGGAGTAGGACAGGGTTGACTGAAGCTTTCTTT,CAWSRTGLTEAFF,TRBV30,-,TRBJ1-1,TRBD1
TGTGCCAGCACCAGAGCGGGGGCCCCATACAATGAGCAGTTCTTC,CASTRAGAPYNEQFF,TRBV6-5,-,TRBJ2-1,TRBD2
TGTGCCAGCAGCTCCAATATTCGGACTGAAGCTTTCTTT,CASSSNIRTEAFF,TRBV5-6,-,TRBJ1-1,-
TGCGCCAGCAGGTCGCTCACAGGCCAGAATGAAAAACTGTTTTTT,CASRSLTGQNEKLFF,TRBV5-1,-,TRBJ1-4,-
TGTGCCAGCAGCCAAGACTCGGGGACAGGGGTTTCGCGAGCTTTCTTT,CASSQDSGTGVSRAFF,TRBV3-1/TRBV3-2,-,TRBJ1-1,TRBD1
TGCGCCAGCAGCTCGGGCTCCGGGACTTTAGCTTTCTTT,CASSSGSGTLAFF,TRBV5-1,-,TRBJ1-1,-
TGCGCCAGCAGCGCAGGGGTGCTTAATGAAAAACTGTTTTTT,CASSAGVLNEKLFF,TRBV5-1,-,TRBJ1-4,-
TGTGCCAGTAGTTCCCTTGGGGCGACGATCTACGAGCAGTACTTC,CASSSLGATIYEQYF,TRBV19,once,TRBJ2-7,-
TGTGCCAGCAGTTACTCGACCAGCGGGTTTACCGAGCAGTACTTC,CASSYSTSGFTEQYF,TRBV6-5,-,TRBJ2-7,-
TGTGCCAGCACCCCCCGTGAGCTGGATAATTCACCCCTCCACTTT,CASTPRELDNSPLHF,TRBV6-1,-,TRBJ1-6,-
TGTGCCAGCAGTGGCAGTGGAAACACCATATATTTT,CASSGSGNTIYF,TRBV2,-,TRBJ1-3,-
TGTGCCAGCAGCCATGACAGCTCCTACGAGCAGTACTTC,CASSHDSSYEQYF,TRBV3-1/TRBV3-2,-,TRBJ2-7,-
TGTGCCAGCTCACCACCGACCCAGGCGGGGGGCTACACCTTC,CASSPPTQAGGYTF,TRBV18,few,TRBJ1-2,-
TGTGCCACCAGTGAGGATCCGGGGGGGCTAGATACGCAGTATTTT,CATSEDPGGLDTQYF,TRBV24-1,-,TRBJ2-3,TRBD2
TGTGCCAGCAGTTCCCAAGGGACAGCTAATGAAAAACTGTTTTTT,CASSSQGTANEKLFF,TRBV27,-,TRBJ1-4,TRBD1
TGTGCCATCACGTCGGGAGAGGGGTCAGATACGCAGTATTTT,CAITSGEGSDTQYF,TRBV10-3,-,TRBJ2-3,-
TGTGCCAGCAGCGCCCACGACAGGGGACCAAAAGAGACCCAGTACTTC,CASSAHDRGPKETQYF,TRBV5-4,-,TRBJ2-5,TRBD1
TGCAGCTCAAGACAGAACACTGAAGCTTTCTTT,CSSRQNTEAFF,TRBV29-1,-,TRBJ1-1,-
TGTGCCAGCAGGAGCGGACTCCATGGCTACACCTTC,CASRSGLHGYTF,TRBV27,-,TRBJ1-2,-
TGTGCCAGCACCGGAAGGGGTAAGTATGGCTACACCTTC,CASTGRGKYGYTF,TRBV12-3/TRBV12-4,few,TRBJ1-2,-
TGCGCCAGCAGCTTAGGACAGATAACTTCTGAAGCTTTCTTT,CASSLGQITSEAFF,TRBV5-1,-,TRBJ1-1,-